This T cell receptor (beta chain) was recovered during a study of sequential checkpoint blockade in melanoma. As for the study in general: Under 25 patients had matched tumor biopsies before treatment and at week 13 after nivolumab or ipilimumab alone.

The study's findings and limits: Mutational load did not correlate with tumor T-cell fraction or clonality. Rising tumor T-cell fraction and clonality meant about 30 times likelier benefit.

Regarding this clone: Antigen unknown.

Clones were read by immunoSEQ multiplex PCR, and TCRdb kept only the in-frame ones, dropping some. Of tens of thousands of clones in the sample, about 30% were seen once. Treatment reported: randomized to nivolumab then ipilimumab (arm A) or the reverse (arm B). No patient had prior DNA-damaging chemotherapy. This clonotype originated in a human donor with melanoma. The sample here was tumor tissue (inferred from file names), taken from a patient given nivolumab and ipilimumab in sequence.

The CDR3 spells CAISEMWRGDNDEQFF. The CDR3 nucleotides are TGTGCCATCAGTGAGATGTGGCGGGGGGATAACGATGAGCAGTTCTTC. V and J are TRBV10-3 and TRBJ2-1, with TRBD2 matching over 8 bases. The germline gives CDR1 ENHRY, CDR2 SYGVKD. The CDR3 runs to 16 residues. J gave up 8 bases and V 2 bases, and 11 bases lay outside the gene matches.